The 27 T cell receptor beta chains presented below share a single source sample, sequenced in a study of early T cells in non-severe SARS-CoV-2 infection. TCRdb independently ran MiXCR on the 5' RACE reads; one entry per CDR3 protein. The data hold about 48,000 distinct CDR3 sequences, with 6.2% observed a single time. The material sequenced was whole blood, taken at baseline. The receptors come from an adult who was a healthcare worker with PCR-confirmed SARS-CoV-2 infection or an uninfected control (not recorded which).

This sequence joins TRBV18 and TRBJ1-2; weak D call: TRBD1 (5 bases). The germline gives CDR1 KGHSH, CDR2 LQKENI. The CDR3 has 14 residues. Trimming removed 1 base from V and 3 bases from J, with 9 bases in between. In DNA form, the CDR3 reads TGTGCCAGCTCACCACTGAGGGGAGACTATGGCTACACCTTC. Translation gives CASSPLRGDYGYTF. Together with reference TRBV18 and TRBJ1-2, the CDR3 gives the full variable domain: NAGVMQNPRHLVRRRGQEARLRCSPMKGHSHVYWYRQLPEEGLKFMVYLQKENIIDESGMPKERFSAEFPKEGPSILRIQQVVRGDSAAYFCASSPLRGDYGYTFGSGTRLTVV.

Ten or more counts support this clonotype. The chain couples TRBV7-9 to TRBJ2-1, with 11 bases identical to TRBD2. This CDR3 comprises 14 residues. Looked up from germline, CDR1 is SEHNR and CDR2 is FQNEAQ (reference sequence). With 5 bases clipped from V and 9 bases from J, the junction kept 6 bases outside the gene matches. The CDR3 sequence is CASSPQTSGIEQFF. Written as DNA, the CDR3 is TGTGCCAGCAGCCCCCAGACTAGCGGGATTGAGCAGTTCTTC.

This clonotype was picked up a small number of times. The chain carries TRBV3-1 and TRBJ2-2; TRBD2 matches 11 bases. Trimming removed 4 bases from V and 1 base from J; junction bases left unmatched: 2. The CDR3 contains 16 residues. Germline lookup yields CDR1 LGHDT and CDR2 YNNKEL (reference sequence). The CDR3 is CASSLTSGRNTGELFF. CDR3 bases: TGTGCCAGCAGCCTCACTAGCGGGAGGAACACCGGGGAGCTGTTTTTT.

The chain combines TRBV14 with TRBJ2-5; 9 bases align to TRBD1. V was clipped by 3 bases and J by 2 bases; unmatched bases: 7. The CDR3 sequence is 16 residues long. From germline, CDR1 is SGHDN and CDR2 FVKESK. For the CDR3, the DNA is TGTGCCAGCAGCCAGACCGGGACAGGGAGGCAAGAGACCCAGTACTTC. This sequence encodes CASSQTGTGRQETQYF.

This clonotype occurred many times. This chain uses TRBV10-3 with TRBJ2-2; a possible D gene is TRBD1 (6 bases). The CDR3 runs to 14 residues. Trimming stripped 4 bases from V and 3 bases from J, with 9 bases between. Germline CDR1 is ENHRY and CDR2 is SYGVKD. CDR3 sequence reads: CAISGTDYTGELFF. The DNA of the CDR3 is TGTGCCATCAGTGGGACAGACTACACCGGGGAGCTGTTTTTT.

This clonotype was counted ten times or more. CDR3 in amino acids: CASSQTVYGYTF. Here the CDR3 DNA reads TGTGCCAGCAGTCAGACAGTCTATGGCTACACCTTC. The chain carries TRBV28 and TRBJ1-2; TRBD1 is a possible D gene (5 bases). Germline V lookup: CDR1 MDHEN, CDR2 SYDVKM. The CDR3 consists of 12 residues. V was shortened by 5 bases and J by 4 bases, with 8 bases between the two germline ends.

The sample holds a few counts of this clonotype. The V call is TRBV20-1, the J call TRBJ2-1, with 9 nucleotides matching TRBD2. CDR1 DFQATT and CDR2 SNEGSKA come from the germline V gene (reference sequence). V gave up 6 bases and J gave up 7 bases; unmatched junction bases: 7. The CDR3 runs 13 residues. The CDR3 loop is CSAAGGPGNEQFF. CDR3 nucleotide sequence: TGCAGTGCCGCGGGAGGGCCGGGGAATGAGCAGTTCTTC.

This clonotype was seen at least ten times. V gene TRBV15 combines with J gene TRBJ2-1; 10 nucleotides line up with TRBD1. The germline CDR1 and CDR2 sequences are LNHNV and YYDKDF (reference sequence). The CDR3 contains 15 residues. V was pared by 3 bases and J by 7 bases, with 6 bases of the junction left unmatched. The CDR3 region has the DNA TGTGCCACCAGCAGGGCGGGGACAGGGGTGAATGAGCAGTTCTTC. This gives the protein CATSRAGTGVNEQFF.

This clonotype came up many times. V gene TRBV28 combines with J gene TRBJ1-5, with a possible D match to TRBD1 (5 bases). The germline gives CDR1 MDHEN, CDR2 SYDVKM. The CDR3 totals 14 residues. With 6 bases removed from V and 6 bases from J, the gap between germline ends came to 15 bases. The CDR3 coding sequence is TGTGCCAGCAGGACCAGGGAGGAGGGTCAGCCCCAGCATTTT. Residues: CASRTREEGQPQHF.

The CDR3 loop reads CASSSILQGLNTEAFF. Written as DNA, the CDR3 is TGTGCCAGCAGTTCAATACTACAGGGTCTAAACACTGAAGCTTTCTTT. V and J are TRBV11-2 and TRBJ1-1; possibly TRBD1 for D (6 bases). The germline CDR1 and CDR2 sequences are SGHAT and FQNNGV. The CDR3 sequence is 16 residues long. Trimming took 6 bases from V and 2 from J, leaving 19 bases between them. Together with reference TRBV11-2 and TRBJ1-1, the CDR3 gives the full variable domain: EAGVAQSPRYKIIEKRQSVAFWCNPISGHATLYWYQQILGQGPKLLIQFQNNGVVDDSQLPKDRFSAERLKGVDSTLKIQPAKLEDSAVYLCASSSILQGLNTEAFFGQGTRLTVV.

The V and J genes are TRBV6-4 and TRBJ2-1, with D perhaps matching TRBD2 (6 bases). This CDR3 comprises 16 residues. The V end was cut by 2 bases, the J end by 6 bases, with 17 bases between. Germline V gene sequence: CDR1 MRHNA, CDR2 SNTAGT. The CDR3 bases are TGTGCCAGCAGTGACCTCGGGCTAGCGCCCCGCAATGAGCAGTTCTTC. It codes for CASSDLGLAPRNEQFF.

The chain is built from TRBV2 and TRBJ2-5; D possibly corresponds to TRBD1 (5 bases). The CDR3 contains 13 residues. CDR1 and CDR2 (germline): SNHLY, FYNNEI. Trimming pared 11 bases from V and 5 bases from J, leaving 18 bases between. This CDR3 is CAAQGAPHETQYF. CDR3 bases: TGTGCCGCCCAAGGGGCTCCCCATGAGACCCAGTACTTC. Full variable domain (rest looked up from reference TRBV2 and TRBJ2-5): EPEVTQTPSHQVTQMGQEVILRCVPISNHLYFYWYRQILGQKVEFLVSFYNNEISEKSEIFDDQFSVERPDGSNFTLKIRSTKLEDSAMYFCAAQGAPHETQYFGPGTRLLVL.

This clonotype occurred many times. The CDR3 nucleotides are TGCAGCGTTGTGTGGCGGGAGGGAAAAAACATTCAGTACTTC. Translated, it gives CSVVWREGKNIQYF. The chain employs TRBV29-1 and TRBJ2-4, with TRBD2 identical over 9 bases. Germline CDR1 reads SQVTM; CDR2 reads ANQGSEA. There are 14 residues in the CDR3. With V trimmed by 4 bases and J by 4 bases, 5 bases remained unmatched.

This clonotype appeared many times. The V and J genes are TRBV27 and TRBJ2-2, with 10 bases fitting TRBD1. There are 16 residues in the CDR3. Unmatched junction bases numbered 6, after V lost 8 bases and J lost 0 bases. CDR1 is MNHEY and CDR2 is SMNVEV in the germline V gene (reference sequence). The DNA for the CDR3 is TGTGCCAGCCGGGGGACAGGGGTTCCGAACACCGGGGAGCTGTTTTTT. Translation: CASRGTGVPNTGELFF.

This clonotype was detected many times. The gene calls are TRBV9 and TRBJ1-1, with 10 bases lining up with TRBD1. The V gene end was trimmed by 0 bases and the J gene end by 3 bases; junction bases not matched to a gene: 5. The germline V gene encodes CDR1 SGDLS and CDR2 YYNGEE. This CDR3 region has 16 residues. The CDR3 reads CASSVGDRGRDTEAFF. In nucleotides, the CDR3 is TGTGCCAGCAGCGTAGGCGACAGGGGGCGCGACACTGAAGCTTTCTTT.

This sequence joins TRBV12-3 or TRBV12-4 and TRBJ2-5, with D uncertain. The CDR3 covers 15 residues. V gave up 7 bases and J gave up 4 bases, with 19 bases separating them. This chain's CDR3 is CASTYLAVSGETQYF. The CDR3 DNA is TGTGCCAGCACCTATCTGGCTGTGTCGGGAGAGACCCAGTACTTC.

The rearrangement joins TRBV28 to TRBJ1-5; TRBD1 might be the D (6 bases). V was shortened by 6 bases and J by 4 bases, with 10 bases between the two germline ends. Germline V gene sequence: CDR1 MDHEN, CDR2 SYDVKM. The CDR3 has 13 residues. Here the CDR3 DNA reads TGTGCCAGCAGCTGGGGGCTAAATCAGCCCCAGCATTTT. As protein: CASSWGLNQPQHF. Complete variable domain (other parts from reference TRBV28 and TRBJ1-5): DVKVTQSSRYLVKRTGEKVFLECVQDMDHENMFWYRQDPGLGLRLIYFSYDVKMKEKGDIPEGYSVSREKKERFSLILESASTNQTSMYLCASSWGLNQPQHFGDGTRLSIL.

This rearrangement joins TRBV4-3 to TRBJ2-3; TRBD2 matches at 7 bases. The CDR3 contains 16 residues. After removal of 0 bases from V and 3 bases from J, the junction contained 6 bases not matched to a gene. Germline CDR1 reads LGHNA; CDR2 reads YSLEER. The CDR3 spells CASSQDHGGSTDTQYF. The CDR3 DNA reads TGCGCCAGCAGCCAAGATCACGGCGGGAGTACAGATACGCAGTATTTT.

In this sample, this clonotype turned up a few times. This chain connects TRBV5-1 to TRBJ2-5; D is uncertain. V lost 0 bases to trimming and J lost 2 bases, with 8 bases between them. Per germline, CDR1 SGHRS and CDR2 YFSETQ. This CDR3 region has 14 residues. The CDR3, as DNA: TGCGCCAGCAGCTTGGCCGGAAGTCAAGAGACCCAGTACTTC. It yields the protein CASSLAGSQETQYF. The whole variable domain, remainder taken from reference TRBV5-1 and TRBJ2-5, is KAGVTQTPRYLIKTRGQQVTLSCSPISGHRSVSWYQQTPGQGLQFLFEYFSETQRNKGNFPGRFSGRQFSNSRSEMNVSTLELGDSALYLCASSLAGSQETQYFGPGTRLLVL.

The CDR3 nucleotides are TGTGCCATCAGTGTCCGTCAGCCCCGGGCCACAGATACGCAGTATTTT. It translates to CAISVRQPRATDTQYF. The chain uses TRBV10-3 and TRBJ2-3, with unresolved D. Trimming left V 4 bases short and J 2 bases short, with 16 bases between. This CDR3 region has 16 residues. Germline V lookup: CDR1 ENHRY, CDR2 SYGVKD.

This clonotype was counted between two and nine times. V and J are TRBV6-6 and TRBJ2-5; 8 positions agree with TRBD1. CDR3 length equals 14 residues. V was pared by 5 bases and J by 5 bases, with 7 bases of the junction left unmatched. The germline V gene encodes CDR1 MNHNY and CDR2 SVGAGI (reference sequence). The CDR3 DNA reads TGTGCCAGCAGTCGCCCAGGGGGCAGGGAGACCCAGTACTTC. Amino acids: CASSRPGGRETQYF.

The table lists this clonotype with many counts. V is TRBV25-1 and J is TRBJ2-1; D is unresolved. Germline V gene data show CDR1 as MGHDK and CDR2 as SYGVNS. The CDR3 is 18 amino acids. With 2 bases removed from V and 4 bases from J, the gap between germline ends came to 21 bases. The CDR3 here is CASSESSHRQYRYNEQFF. The DNA of the CDR3 is TGTGCCAGCAGTGAAAGCTCGCACCGGCAGTACCGATACAATGAGCAGTTCTTC.

This clonotype was seen ten or more times. The CDR3 DNA sequence: TGCAGTGCTTCCCCTAGCGGGAGGGTCTTCTATGAGCAGTTCTTC. Translated: CSASPSGRVFYEQFF. The chain has TRBV20-1 and TRBJ2-1, with TRBD2 matching over 12 bases. Unmatched junction bases numbered 10, after V lost 5 bases and J lost 8 bases. CDR3 length: 15 residues. CDR1 is DFQATT, CDR2 SNEGSKA, per germline (reference sequence).

The rearrangement links TRBV7-2 to TRBJ1-2, with D unclear. In germline, CDR1 is SGHTA, CDR2 FQGNSA. The CDR3 is made up of 11 amino acids. Trimming removed 5 bases at V and 3 bases at J, with 4 bases between. The CDR3 bases are TGTGCCAGCAGCCCTGACTATGGCTACACCTTC. Its protein product is CASSPDYGYTF.

This clonotype was detected ten times or more. Here the CDR3 reads CASKLQFSGANVLTF. In nucleotides, the CDR3 is TGTGCCAGCAAACTCCAGTTCTCTGGGGCCAACGTCCTGACTTTC. The chain uses TRBV27 and TRBJ2-6; D unresolved. This CDR3 comprises 15 residues. V lost 7 bases and J 0 bases, leaving 10 bases between the germline ends. The germline V gene has CDR1 MNHEY and CDR2 SMNVEV (reference sequence).

Judged by abundance, this clonotype is medium-sized. The chain employs TRBV29-1 and TRBJ1-1; D is unclear. The CDR3 covers 12 residues. V was shortened by 4 bases and J by 4 bases, with 10 bases between the two germline ends. CDR1 and CDR2 from the germline V gene are SQVTM and ANQGSEA. The CDR3 DNA reads TGCAGCGTTGTCGAGCCGGGCACTGAAGCTTTCTTT. Amino acids: CSVVEPGTEAFF.

This clonotype was counted a few times. The CDR3 is CASSLLFEGETQYF. The CDR3 DNA reads as TGTGCCAGCAGCTTGCTTTTCGAGGGAGAGACCCAGTACTTC. This chain links TRBV5-4 with TRBJ2-5; D may be TRBD2 (5 bases). The CDR3 totals 14 residues. Trimming removed 1 base at V and 4 bases at J, with 11 bases between. Germline V gene data show CDR1 as SGHNT and CDR2 as YYREEE (reference sequence).